This TCR beta chain was sequenced in a study of T cell repertoires in cytomegalovirus infection. Study context: Based on public TCR beta signatures, there were indications of CMV infection and of a matching HLA type.

Using its own MiXCR run on the reads, TCRdb lists one record per CDR3 protein. The sample consists of just under 550,000 distinct CDR3 sequences, around a quarter of them appearing once. Broader study findings: Public TCR beta family frequency separated CMV-and-HLA carriers, including in an independent cohort.

For this clonotype: Its antigen is unidentified.

Germline CDR1 is SEHNR and CDR2 is FQNEAQ (reference sequence). Trimming cost V 2 bases and J 2 bases, with 12 bases left between them. The CDR3 totals 16 residues. The source of this sequence is a human donor in good health (CMV status not recorded). Some clones in this sample may be carry-over from other donors' samples. V gene TRBV7-9 combines with J gene TRBJ1-4, with D possibly TRBD1 on 6 matching bases. Material for sequencing was PBMCs. The CDR3 DNA reads as TGTGCCAGCAGCTTAACAGGGTATGGGACTAATGAAAAACTGTTTTTT. Its protein product is CASSLTGYGTNEKLFF. Complete variable domain (other parts from reference TRBV7-9 and TRBJ1-4): DTGVSQNPRHKITKRGQNVTFRCDPISEHNRLYWYRQTLGQGPEFLTYFQNEAQLEKSRLLSDRFSAERPKGSFSTLEIQRTEQGDSAMYLCASSLTGYGTNEKLFFGSGTQLSVL.